This is a list of T cell receptor beta chains from one sample in a study of T cell therapy after organ transplantation. Their antigens are not known. The protocol was immunoSEQ multiplex PCR, while the TCRdb copy is restricted to in-frame clones and leaves out a portion. The data show 20,000 or so clones, approximately 85% seen once. Here the sequenced sample was CD8+ T cells from blood, taken after autologous CMV-specific T cell therapy. All receptors derive from a human patient who had received a solid organ transplant and had CMV disease. Some T cells may be provided by the graft donor. The CDR3 runs from the conserved cysteine through the conserved F or W. The order of the fields is V gene, D gene, J gene, CDR3 length, clone size, CDR3 protein, CDR3 DNA. D genes are given only for firm matches. Size values are once, few and many counts, or a class for expanded clones, and some rows have none.

TRBV30	NA	TRBJ1-2	13	NA	CAWSVRGWRGYTF	TGTGCCTGGAGTGTAAGGGGGTGGAGAGGCTACACCTTC
TRBV19	NA	TRBJ1-1	14	NA	CASITGDGDTEAFF	TGTGCCAGTATAACGGGGGACGGGGACACTGAAGCTTTCTTT
TRBV6-1	NA	TRBJ1-5	14	NA	CASSGVEEVQPQHF	TGTGCCAGCAGTGGGGTTGAGGAGGTTCAGCCCCAGCATTTT
TRBV2	NA	TRBJ2-7	13	NA	CASRQLSGYEQYF	TGTGCCAGCCGGCAGTTATCGGGCTACGAGCAGTACTTC
TRBV4-3	TRBD2	TRBJ2-7	16	NA	CASSQDRAAGTYEQYF	TGCGCCAGCAGCCAAGATCGGGCAGCGGGAACCTACGAGCAGTACTTC
TRBV4-2	NA	TRBJ1-4	15	NA	CASSQDQQGNEKLFF	TGTGCCAGCAGCCAAGATCAACAGGGTAATGAAAAACTGTTTTTT
TRBV11-2	TRBD1	TRBJ2-7	16	NA	CASSLGSGTAAYEQYF	TGTGCCAGCAGCTTAGGGTCCGGGACAGCCGCCTACGAGCAGTACTTC
TRBV19	TRBD1	TRBJ1-1	15	NA	CASSITGEGFSEAFF	TGTGCCAGTAGTATAACAGGGGAGGGTTTCTCTGAAGCTTTCTTT
TRBV5-8	NA	TRBJ1-5	18	NA	CASSLGGPLVYSNQPQHF	TGTGCCAGCAGCTTGGGGGGGCCCCTTGTCTATAGCAATCAGCCCCAGCATTTT
TRBV5-6	TRBD2	TRBJ2-1	15	NA	CASSVLAGTYNEQFF	TGTGCCAGCAGCGTACTAGCGGGGACCTACAATGAGCAGTTCTTC
TRBV7-8	TRBD2	TRBJ2-1	15	medium-sized	CASSSQPGLGNEQFF	TGTGCCAGCAGCTCCCAACCGGGACTAGGCAATGAGCAGTTCTTC
TRBV7-8	NA	TRBJ1-1	14	NA	CASSLEGLNTEAFF	TGTGCCAGCAGCTTAGAAGGGCTGAACACTGAAGCTTTCTTT
TRBV5-1	NA	TRBJ2-7	16	NA	CASSLSGTWSSYEQYF	TGCGCCAGCAGCTTGTCCGGGACATGGAGCTCCTACGAGCAGTACTTC
TRBV6-1	NA	TRBJ1-2	14	NA	CASTMSGGNYGYTF	TGTGCCAGCACAATGTCCGGGGGTAACTATGGCTACACCTTC
TRBV4-1	NA	TRBJ2-3	14	NA	CASSPGPGTDTQYF	TGCGCCAGCAGTCCGGGACCAGGCACAGATACGCAGTATTTT
TRBV10-1	NA	TRBJ1-2	12	NA	CASSEGSDGYTF	TGCGCCAGCAGTGAGGGCAGCGATGGCTACACCTTC
TRBV30	TRBD1	TRBJ1-2	13	NA	CAWTTGAAYGYTF	TGTGCCTGGACAACAGGGGCGGCCTATGGCTACACCTTC
TRBV19	NA	TRBJ2-5	13	few	CASSTLVQETQYF	TGTGCCAGTAGTACCCTAGTTCAGGAGACCCAGTACTTC
TRBV25-1	NA	TRBJ1-2	11	NA	CASSDSNGYTF	TGTGCCAGCAGTGATTCAAATGGCTACACCTTC
TRBV27	NA	TRBJ1-2	18	NA	CASSSFPPSLGPPTGYTF	TGTGCCAGCAGTTCTTTTCCGCCATCACTGGGACCGCCTACGGGCTACACCTTC
TRBV7-9	NA	TRBJ2-5	13	NA	CASSSPMRETQYF	TGTGCCAGCAGCTCCCCGATGAGGGAGACCCAGTACTTC
TRBV10-1	TRBD2	TRBJ2-1	14	NA	CASSESGTINEQFF	TGCGCCAGCAGTGAGTCGGGGACTATCAATGAGCAGTTCTTC
TRBV11-2	NA	TRBJ1-4	12	NA	CASSNGGEKLFF	TGTGCCAGCAGCAATGGGGGAGAAAAACTGTTTTTT
TRBV30	NA	TRBJ2-7	14	once	CAWSPDSAVTVYFF	TGTGCCTGGAGCCCCGACAGTGCTGTCACTGTTTACTTCTTC
TRBV25-1	TRBD2	TRBJ2-1	17	NA	CASSGLPGTSGGNEQFF	TGTGCCAGCAGTGGTCTACCCGGGACTAGCGGGGGCAATGAGCAGTTCTTC
TRBV7-9	NA	TRBJ1-1	13	NA	CASSPPPNTEAFF	TGTGCCAGCAGCCCCCCCCCGAACACTGAAGCTTTCTTT
TRBV30	NA	TRBJ1-1	12	NA	CASRDMNTEAFF	TGTGCCAGCAGGGATATGAACACTGAAGCTTTCTTT
TRBV11-2	NA	TRBJ2-1	15	few	CASSLGNGGYNEQFF	TGTGCCAGCAGCTTGGGTAACGGAGGATACAATGAGCAGTTCTTC
TRBV19	NA	TRBJ2-6	13	NA	CASHIIGANVLTF	TGTGCCAGCCACATAATTGGGGCCAACGTCCTGACTTTC
TRBV18	NA	TRBJ1-1	13	NA	CASSPRGDTEAFF	TGTGCCAGCTCACCCAGGGGAGATACTGAAGCTTTCTTT
TRBV7-9	TRBD1	TRBJ1-2	15	NA	CASSLGQGVDYGYTF	TGTGCCAGCAGCTTGGGACAGGGGGTCGACTATGGCTACACCTTC
TRBV5-1	NA	TRBJ1-3	15	NA	CASSEDSSSGNTIYF	TGCGCCAGCAGCGAAGACAGTAGCTCTGGAAACACCATATATTTT
TRBV4-1	NA	TRBJ1-3	12	few	CASSQEGHTIYF	TGCGCCAGCAGCCAAGAAGGACACACCATATATTTT
TRBV2	NA	TRBJ2-2	17	NA	CASSVSAAGSFTGELFF	TGTGCCAGCAGTGTTTCCGCGGCGGGTAGCTTTACCGGGGAGCTGTTTTTT
TRBV15	NA	TRBJ1-5	15	NA	CATSRDGGLGQPQHF	TGTGCCACCAGCAGAGATGGGGGGTTGGGACAGCCCCAGCATTTT
TRBV27	NA	TRBJ1-1	17	NA	CASSGEPRWGMNTEAFF	TGTGCCAGCAGTGGGGAACCACGTTGGGGGATGAACACTGAAGCTTTCTTT
TRBV7-6	NA	TRBJ1-1	14	NA	CASSPKLNHTEAFF	TGTGCCAGCAGCCCGAAGTTGAATCACACTGAAGCTTTCTTT
TRBV7-6	NA	TRBJ1-4	16	NA	CASSLRIEATNEKLFF	TGTGCCAGCAGCTTAAGGATCGAAGCAACTAATGAAAAACTGTTTTTT
TRBV5-5	NA	TRBJ2-5	14	NA	CASSLERYQETQYF	TGTGCCAGCAGCTTGGAACGGTACCAAGAGACCCAGTACTTC
TRBV6-5	NA	TRBJ2-7	13	NA	CASSQGGSYEQYF	TGTGCCAGCAGTCAGGGGGGGTCCTACGAGCAGTACTTC
TRBV5-8	TRBD1	TRBJ2-7	14	NA	CASSLGGTAGEQYF	TGTGCCAGCAGCTTGGGTGGGACAGCAGGCGAGCAGTACTTC
TRBV6-4	TRBD2	TRBJ2-2	13	NA	CASSDPEAGGLFF	TGTGCCAGCAGTGACCCCGAGGCGGGAGGTCTGTTTTTT
TRBV7-9	TRBD2	TRBJ2-1	16	NA	CASSSSPGLAGDEQFF	TGTGCCAGCAGCTCCTCCCCTGGACTAGCGGGAGATGAGCAGTTCTTC
TRBV27	NA	TRBJ1-2	13	few	CASSLAVSYGYTF	TGTGCCAGCAGTTTAGCGGTCAGCTATGGCTACACCTTC
TRBV9	NA	TRBJ1-4	15	NA	CASSVEDSTNEKLFF	TGTGCCAGCAGCGTAGAGGACTCGACTAATGAAAAACTGTTTTTT
TRBV6-5	TRBD1	TRBJ1-2	13	NA	CASSPGTANGYTF	TGTGCCAGCAGTCCCGGGACAGCAAATGGCTACACCTTC
TRBV6-5	NA	TRBJ2-2	12	few	CASRLNTGELFF	TGTGCCAGCAGACTGAACACCGGGGAGCTGTTTTTT
TRBV12-5	NA	TRBJ1-4	12	NA	CASGPYGEKLFF	TGTGCTAGTGGTCCTTACGGTGAAAAACTGTTTTTT
TRBV11-2	NA	TRBJ1-1	14	NA	CASFAQGWNTEAFF	TGTGCCAGCTTCGCACAGGGATGGAACACTGAAGCTTTCTTT
TRBV5-5	TRBD1	TRBJ2-7	14	NA	CASSRIDRGPEQYF	TGTGCCAGCAGCCGAATCGACAGGGGCCCCGAGCAGTACTTC
TRBV6-5	NA	TRBJ2-3	15	once	CASRISGEATDTQYF	TGTGCCAGCAGGATCTCGGGAGAGGCCACAGATACGCAGTATTTT
TRBV19	NA	TRBJ2-1	17	NA	CASSLGGSTLSYNEQFF	TGTGCCAGTAGTCTCGGCGGTAGTACTCTTTCCTACAATGAGCAGTTCTTC
TRBV18	TRBD2	TRBJ2-1	20	NA	CASSPDLSLAGEDAYNEQFF	TGTGCCAGCTCACCTGATCTTAGCCTAGCGGGAGAGGATGCCTACAATGAGCAGTTCTTC
TRBV19	NA	TRBJ1-2	15	NA	CASSIEGASIYGYTF	TGTGCCAGTAGTATAGAAGGGGCGTCCATTTATGGCTACACCTTC
TRBV5-6	NA	TRBJ1-4	14	NA	CASSLKGVFEKLFF	TGTGCCAGCAGCTTGAAAGGGGTGTTTGAAAAACTGTTTTTT
TRBV7-9	NA	TRBJ2-1	15	NA	CASSSSSGFYNEQFF	TGTGCCAGCAGCTCTTCCAGCGGGTTCTACAATGAGCAGTTCTTC
TRBV25-1	NA	TRBJ1-1	14	NA	CASSEYGRSTEAFF	TGTGCCAGCAGTGAATATGGCAGAAGCACTGAAGCTTTCTTT